Below are 4 T cell receptor beta chains sequenced from a single sample in a study of T cells in localized non-small cell lung cancer. Generated by immunoSEQ multiplex PCR, the TCRdb table keeps only in-frame clones and is missing some. Of 45,000 to 60,000 clones listed, about four fifths are singletons. Sequenced here: peripheral blood, sampled before any cancer treatment. The source is a female donor aged 60 or older with stage II squamous cell lung carcinoma.

CDR3 sequence (DNA): TGTGCCAGCTCACCATCAGGGAACTATGGCTACACCTTC. Residues: CASSPSGNYGYTF. This chain links TRBV18 with TRBJ1-2, with D possibly matching TRBD1 (5 bases). CDR3 length equals 13 residues. Trimming took 2 bases from V and 2 from J, leaving 6 bases between them. CDR1 is KGHSH, CDR2 LQKENI, per germline. The variable domain in full, with the rest retrieved from reference TRBV18 and TRBJ1-2, is NAGVMQNPRHLVRRRGQEARLRCSPMKGHSHVYWYRQLPEEGLKFMVYLQKENIIDESGMPKERFSAEFPKEGPSILRIQQVVRGDSAAYFCASSPSGNYGYTFGSGTRLTVV.

The chain links TRBV2 to TRBJ2-3; 8 bases fit TRBD2. Trimming removed 10 bases from V and 0 bases from J; junction bases left unmatched: 3. CDR1 is SNHLY and CDR2 is FYNNEI in the germline V gene. The CDR3 sequence is 13 residues long. This CDR3 reads CANSGSSTDTQYF. The CDR3 DNA follows: TGTGCCAACAGCGGGAGTAGCACAGATACGCAGTATTTT.

This sequence joins TRBV5-6 and TRBJ1-5, with TRBD1 matching 11 bases. With V trimmed by 4 bases and J by 6 bases, 9 bases remained unmatched. This CDR3 region has 16 residues. The germline V gene has CDR1 SGHDT and CDR2 YYEEEE. In DNA form, the CDR3 reads TGTGCCAGCAGCACCAGGGACAGGGGGTTCACTCAGCCCCAGCATTTT. It specifies CASSTRDRGFTQPQHF.

The CDR3 loop reads CASSLSRDRGNEQFF. CDR3 sequence (DNA): TGTGCCAGCAGCCTGTCCCGGGACAGGGGTAATGAGCAGTTCTTC. The genes are TRBV6-5 and TRBJ2-1; 10 nucleotides align to TRBD1. J gave up 7 bases and V 6 bases, and 9 bases lay outside the gene matches. The germline CDR1 and CDR2 sequences are MNHEY and SVGAGI. This CDR3 spans 15 amino acids.